This T cell receptor (beta chain) was sequenced during a study of Graves' ophthalmopathy and Graves' hyperthyroidism. Background on the study: Peripheral blood was gathered at the point of initial diagnosis, before any treatment started.

CDR1 KGHDR and CDR2 SFDVKD come from the germline V gene. The germline V and J ends were trimmed by 5 bases and 8 bases, with 11 bases remaining between them. The CDR3 sequence is 13 residues long. Amplification targeted the TCR beta CDR3 regions, with RNA transcripts as the source material. First-round RT-PCR used HTBI primers; second-round multiplex PCR followed. TCRdb used MiXCR to reprocess the multiplex PCR reads, holding one entry per CDR3 protein. The sample lists 300,000 to 400,000 distinct CDR3 sequences, roughly 17% occurring once. The sequenced material came from peripheral blood. The receptor was isolated from an adult woman with stable Graves' hyperthyroidism. The rearrangement uses TRBV24-1 and TRBJ2-2, with no clear D. CDR3 sequence reads: CATSVGTTGELFF. In DNA, the CDR3 is TGTGCCACCAGTGTCGGAACAACGGGGGAGCTGTTTTTT.